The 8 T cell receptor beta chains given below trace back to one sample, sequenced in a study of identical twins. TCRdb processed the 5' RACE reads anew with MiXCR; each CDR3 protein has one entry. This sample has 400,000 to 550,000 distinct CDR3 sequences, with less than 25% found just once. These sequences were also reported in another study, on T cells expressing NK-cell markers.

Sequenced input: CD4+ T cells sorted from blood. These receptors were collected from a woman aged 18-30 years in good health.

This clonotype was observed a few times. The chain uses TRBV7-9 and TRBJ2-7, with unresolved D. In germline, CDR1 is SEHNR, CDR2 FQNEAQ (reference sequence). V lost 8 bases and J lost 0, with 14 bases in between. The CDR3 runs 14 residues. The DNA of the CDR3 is TGTGCCAGCCGCCGAGTAGGCAGCTCCTACGAGCAGTACTTC. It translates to CASRRVGSSYEQYF.

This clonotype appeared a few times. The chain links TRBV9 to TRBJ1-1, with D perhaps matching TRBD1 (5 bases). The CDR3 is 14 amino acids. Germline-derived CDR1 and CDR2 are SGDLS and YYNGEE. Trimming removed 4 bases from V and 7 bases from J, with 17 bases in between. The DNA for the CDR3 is TGTGCCAGCAGCATGGAGGGGCGGGCCCTTGAAGCTTTCTTT. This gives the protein CASSMEGRALEAFF.

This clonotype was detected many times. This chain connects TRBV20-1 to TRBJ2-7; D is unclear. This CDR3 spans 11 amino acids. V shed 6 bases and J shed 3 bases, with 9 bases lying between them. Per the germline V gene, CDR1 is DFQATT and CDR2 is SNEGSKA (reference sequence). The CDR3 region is CSAIPLYEQYF. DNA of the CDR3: TGCAGTGCCATACCCCTCTACGAGCAGTACTTC.

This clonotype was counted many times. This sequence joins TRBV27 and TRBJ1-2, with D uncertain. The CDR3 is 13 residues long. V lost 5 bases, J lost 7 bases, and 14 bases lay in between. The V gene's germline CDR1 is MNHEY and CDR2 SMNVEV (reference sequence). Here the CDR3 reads CASSPSGQFGYTF. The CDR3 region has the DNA TGTGCCAGCAGTCCAAGTGGGCAGTTTGGCTACACCTTC.

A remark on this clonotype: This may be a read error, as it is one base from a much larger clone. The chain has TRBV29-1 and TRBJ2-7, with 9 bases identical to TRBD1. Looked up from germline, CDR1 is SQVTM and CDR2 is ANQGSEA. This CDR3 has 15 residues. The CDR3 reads CSVEDYGTGPLEQDF. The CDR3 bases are TGCAGCGTTGAAGACTACGGGACAGGGCCTCTCGAGCAGGACTTC.

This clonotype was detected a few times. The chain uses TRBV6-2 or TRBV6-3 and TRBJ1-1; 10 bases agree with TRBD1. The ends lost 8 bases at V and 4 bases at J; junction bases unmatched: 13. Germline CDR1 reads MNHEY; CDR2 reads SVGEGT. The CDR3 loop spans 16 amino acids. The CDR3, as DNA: TGTGCCAGCGGACCACCCGCGGGACAGGGGAGCACTGAAGCTTTCTTT. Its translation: CASGPPAGQGSTEAFF.

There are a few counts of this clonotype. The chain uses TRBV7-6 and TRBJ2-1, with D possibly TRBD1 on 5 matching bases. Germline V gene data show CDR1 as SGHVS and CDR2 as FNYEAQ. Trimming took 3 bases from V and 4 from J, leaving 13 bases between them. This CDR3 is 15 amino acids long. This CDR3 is CASSFDSLGYNEQFF. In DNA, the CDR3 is TGTGCCAGCAGCTTCGACAGCCTCGGGTACAATGAGCAGTTCTTC.

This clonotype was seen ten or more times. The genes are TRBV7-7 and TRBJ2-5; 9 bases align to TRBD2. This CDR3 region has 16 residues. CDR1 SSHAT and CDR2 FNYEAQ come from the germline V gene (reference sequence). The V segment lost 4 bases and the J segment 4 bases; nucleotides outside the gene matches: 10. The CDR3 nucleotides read TGTGCCAGCAGCTCACGTATAGCGGGAGTAGGAGAGACCCAGTACTTC. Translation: CASSSRIAGVGETQYF.